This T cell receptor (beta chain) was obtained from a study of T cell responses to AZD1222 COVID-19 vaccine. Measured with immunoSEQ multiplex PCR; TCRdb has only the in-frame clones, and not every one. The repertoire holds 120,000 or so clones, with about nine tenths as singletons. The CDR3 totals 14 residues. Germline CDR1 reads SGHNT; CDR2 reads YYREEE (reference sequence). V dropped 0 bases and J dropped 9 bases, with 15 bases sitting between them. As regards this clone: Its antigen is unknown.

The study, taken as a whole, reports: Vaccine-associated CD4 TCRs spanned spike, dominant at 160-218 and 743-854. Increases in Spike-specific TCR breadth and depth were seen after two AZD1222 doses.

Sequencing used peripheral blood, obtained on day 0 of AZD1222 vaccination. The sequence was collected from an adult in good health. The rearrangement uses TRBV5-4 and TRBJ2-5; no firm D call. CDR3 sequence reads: CASSLESVGYAQYF. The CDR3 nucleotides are TGTGCCAGCAGCTTGGAATCAGTTGGATACGCCCAGTACTTC. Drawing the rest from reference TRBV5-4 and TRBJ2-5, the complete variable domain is ETGVTQSPTHLIKTRGQQVTLRCSSQSGHNTVSWYQQALGQGPQFIFQYYREEENGRGNFPPRFSGLQFPNYSSELNVNALELDDSALYLCASSLESVGYAQYFGPGTRLLVL.